The 2 T cell receptor beta chains listed next were all sequenced from one sample in a study of spatial heterogeneity in lung cancer. Noted time point: sample taken at primary tumor resection. TCRdb redid the calling of the 5' RACE reads with MiXCR, one entry per CDR3 protein. The sample holds some 80,000 distinct CDR3 sequences, 8% seen once. Here the sequenced sample was PBMCs, taken at surgery. The receptors stem from a male donor with early-stage non-small cell lung cancer.

Only a few counts were recorded for this clonotype. V is TRBV3-1 and J is TRBJ2-2; no clear D. V was pared by 7 bases and J by 6 bases, with 6 bases between. The CDR3 is made up of 11 amino acids. Germline-derived CDR1 and CDR2 are LGHDT and YNNKEL (reference sequence). In DNA form, the CDR3 reads TGTGCCAGCAAAGGTCCCGGGGAGCTGTTTTTT. Its translation: CASKGPGELFF.

This clonotype occurred a few times. The CDR3 sequence: CASSQLAGGPYNEQFF. The CDR3 nucleotides read TGTGCCAGCAGTCAACTAGCGGGAGGGCCATACAATGAGCAGTTCTTC. The V and J genes are TRBV27 and TRBJ2-1; 13 bases agree with TRBD2. Losses at the gene ends were 5 bases for V and 4 bases for J; bases not matched to a gene: 5. CDR1 and CDR2 from the germline V gene are MNHEY and SMNVEV (reference sequence). The CDR3 length is 16 residues.